This record concerns one T cell receptor (beta chain) sequence. Germline values: CDR1 DFQATT, CDR2 SNEGSKA (reference sequence). The ends lost 2 bases at V and 4 bases at J; junction bases unmatched: 5. This CDR3 is built from 14 residues. With random hexamers, roughly 0.45 to 1 ug RNA was reverse transcribed. TCRdb re-called the immunoSEQ multiplex PCR reads through MiXCR, storing one row per CDR3 protein. The sample consists of about 210,000 distinct CDR3 sequences, 95% of them appearing once. These data come from a study of CD8 T cells in Susac syndrome. The sequence derives from a human donor in good health. Material for sequencing was CD4+ T cells from PBMCs. This sequence joins TRBV20-1 and TRBJ2-5, with TRBD2 matching 9 bases. The CDR3 sequence: CSARPGLASETQYF. CDR3 nucleotides: TGCAGTGCTAGACCGGGACTAGCCTCAGAGACCCAGTACTTC.